The TCR beta chain under discussion was sequenced for a study of PD-L1 blockade in urothelial cancer. Study-level background: Atezolizumab 1,200 mg was given intravenously every 3 weeks, starting 2014. T cell content in blood samples showed a median of about 140,000. General observations from the study: Below-median pretreatment blood TCR clonality was a predictor of better survival.

Generated by immunoSEQ multiplex PCR, the TCRdb table keeps only in-frame clones and is missing some. The sample contains about 130,000 clones, roughly 80% of which appear only once. Comment on this clone: Antigen unknown.

Described time point: pretreatment peripheral blood. Sample contribution per patient ranged from 1 to 8, covering pretreatment and on-treatment. This sequence originates from a man aged 50 to 59 with urothelial cancer. The specimen was PBMCs, collected around atezolizumab (anti-PD-L1) treatment.

The DNA for the CDR3 is TGTGCCAGCAGTGAGCGGACAGATAGCACAGATACGCAGTATTTT. Translation gives CASSERTDSTDTQYF. The J gene is TRBJ2-3, the V gene TRBV6-1; possible D gene TRBD1, 6 bases. Germline V gene lookup returns CDR1 MNHNS and CDR2 SASEGT. Trimming shortened V by 3 bases and J by 0 bases, and 10 bases separated the two germline ends. The CDR3 is made up of 15 amino acids.